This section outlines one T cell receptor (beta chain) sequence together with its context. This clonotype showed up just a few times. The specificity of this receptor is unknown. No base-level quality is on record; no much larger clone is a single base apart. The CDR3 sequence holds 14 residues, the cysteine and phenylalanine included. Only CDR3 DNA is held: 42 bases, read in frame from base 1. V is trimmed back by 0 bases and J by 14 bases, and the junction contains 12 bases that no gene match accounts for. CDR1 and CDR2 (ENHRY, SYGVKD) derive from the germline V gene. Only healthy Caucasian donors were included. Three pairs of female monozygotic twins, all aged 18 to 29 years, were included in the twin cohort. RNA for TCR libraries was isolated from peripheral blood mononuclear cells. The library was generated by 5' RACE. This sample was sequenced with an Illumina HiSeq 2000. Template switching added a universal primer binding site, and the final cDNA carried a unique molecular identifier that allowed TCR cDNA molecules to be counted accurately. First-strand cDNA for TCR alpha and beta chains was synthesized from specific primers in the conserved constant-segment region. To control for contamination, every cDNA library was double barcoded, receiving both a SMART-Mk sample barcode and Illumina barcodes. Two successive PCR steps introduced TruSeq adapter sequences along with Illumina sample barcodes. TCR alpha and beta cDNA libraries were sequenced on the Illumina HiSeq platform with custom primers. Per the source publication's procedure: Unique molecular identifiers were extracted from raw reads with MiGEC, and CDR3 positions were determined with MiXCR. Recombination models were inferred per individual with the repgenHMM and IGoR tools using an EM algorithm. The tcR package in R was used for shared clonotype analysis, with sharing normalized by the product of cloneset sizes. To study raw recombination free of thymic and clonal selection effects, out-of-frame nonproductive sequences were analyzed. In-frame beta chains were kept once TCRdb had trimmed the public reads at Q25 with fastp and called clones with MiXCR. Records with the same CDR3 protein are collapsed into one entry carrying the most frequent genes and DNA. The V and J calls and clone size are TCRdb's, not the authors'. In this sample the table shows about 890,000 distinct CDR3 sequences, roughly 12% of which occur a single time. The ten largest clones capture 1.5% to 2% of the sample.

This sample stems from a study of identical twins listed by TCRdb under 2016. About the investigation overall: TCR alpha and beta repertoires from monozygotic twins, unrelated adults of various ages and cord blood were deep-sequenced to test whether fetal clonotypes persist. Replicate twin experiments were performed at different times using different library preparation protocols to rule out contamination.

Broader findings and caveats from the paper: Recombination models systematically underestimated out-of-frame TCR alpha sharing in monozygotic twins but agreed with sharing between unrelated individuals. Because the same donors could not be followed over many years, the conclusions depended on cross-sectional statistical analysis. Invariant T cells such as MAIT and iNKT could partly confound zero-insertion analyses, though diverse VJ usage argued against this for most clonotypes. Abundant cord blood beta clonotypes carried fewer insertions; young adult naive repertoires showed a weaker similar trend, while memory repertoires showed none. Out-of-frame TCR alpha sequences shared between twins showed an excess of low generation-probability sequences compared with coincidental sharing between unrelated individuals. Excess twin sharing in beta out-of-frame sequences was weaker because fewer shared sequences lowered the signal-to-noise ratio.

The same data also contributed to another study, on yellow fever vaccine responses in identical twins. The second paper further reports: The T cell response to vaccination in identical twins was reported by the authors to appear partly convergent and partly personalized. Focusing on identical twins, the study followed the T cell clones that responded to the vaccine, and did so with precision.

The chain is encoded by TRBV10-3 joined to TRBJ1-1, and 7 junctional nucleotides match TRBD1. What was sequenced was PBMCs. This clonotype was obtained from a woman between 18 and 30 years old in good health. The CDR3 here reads CAISESREGAMTFF. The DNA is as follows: TGTGCCATCAGTGAGTCTAGAGAGGGGGCGATGACATTCTTT.